The clone carrying this T cell receptor (beta chain) came up once. Its target is not known. This specimen comes from a study of cytomegalovirus exposure and HLA in healthy donors. Overall study findings and caveats: TCR beta chains numbering about 160 were designated cytomegalovirus-associated.

PCR amplification relied on 60 Vbeta primers (plus 13 Jbeta primers). Methods used by the authors: The count from a later analysis was 79 million or so unique TCR beta chains, approximately 9.9 million of them shared. The repertoire was sequenced with immunoSEQ multiplex PCR; TCRdb's copy has only in-frame clones and lacks some. D and trimming were read from the DNA, whereas the V and J calls and clone size are those reported in that table. The sample has approximately 180,000 clones, around 80% seen once. The CDR3 has 12 amino acids. The germline gives CDR1 GTSNPN, CDR2 SVGIG (reference sequence). Trimming took off 0 bases at V and 6 bases at J, with 8 bases between the two ends.

This TCR was sampled from a woman under 30 in good health and CMV-seronegative. The chain couples TRBV30 to TRBJ1-2; D is uncertain. Sequencing used PBMCs. CDR3 sequence reads: CAWSVSRDGYTF. The CDR3, as DNA: TGTGCCTGGAGTGTATCGCGCGATGGCTACACCTTC.